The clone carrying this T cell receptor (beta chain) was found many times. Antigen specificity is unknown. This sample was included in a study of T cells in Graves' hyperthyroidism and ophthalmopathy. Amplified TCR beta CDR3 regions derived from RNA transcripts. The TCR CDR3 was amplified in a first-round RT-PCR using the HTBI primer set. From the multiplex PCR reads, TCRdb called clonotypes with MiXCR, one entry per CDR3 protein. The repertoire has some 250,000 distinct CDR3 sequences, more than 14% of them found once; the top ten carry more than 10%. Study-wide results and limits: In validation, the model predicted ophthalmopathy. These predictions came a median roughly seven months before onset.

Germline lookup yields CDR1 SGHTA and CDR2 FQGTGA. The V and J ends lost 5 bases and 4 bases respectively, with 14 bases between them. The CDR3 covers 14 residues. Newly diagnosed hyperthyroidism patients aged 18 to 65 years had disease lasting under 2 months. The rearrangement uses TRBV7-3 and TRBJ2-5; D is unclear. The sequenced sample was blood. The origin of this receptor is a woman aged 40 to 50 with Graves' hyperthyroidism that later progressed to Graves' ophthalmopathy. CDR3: CASSPTPAPETQYF. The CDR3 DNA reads TGTGCCAGCAGCCCAACCCCGGCGCCAGAGACCCAGTACTTC.